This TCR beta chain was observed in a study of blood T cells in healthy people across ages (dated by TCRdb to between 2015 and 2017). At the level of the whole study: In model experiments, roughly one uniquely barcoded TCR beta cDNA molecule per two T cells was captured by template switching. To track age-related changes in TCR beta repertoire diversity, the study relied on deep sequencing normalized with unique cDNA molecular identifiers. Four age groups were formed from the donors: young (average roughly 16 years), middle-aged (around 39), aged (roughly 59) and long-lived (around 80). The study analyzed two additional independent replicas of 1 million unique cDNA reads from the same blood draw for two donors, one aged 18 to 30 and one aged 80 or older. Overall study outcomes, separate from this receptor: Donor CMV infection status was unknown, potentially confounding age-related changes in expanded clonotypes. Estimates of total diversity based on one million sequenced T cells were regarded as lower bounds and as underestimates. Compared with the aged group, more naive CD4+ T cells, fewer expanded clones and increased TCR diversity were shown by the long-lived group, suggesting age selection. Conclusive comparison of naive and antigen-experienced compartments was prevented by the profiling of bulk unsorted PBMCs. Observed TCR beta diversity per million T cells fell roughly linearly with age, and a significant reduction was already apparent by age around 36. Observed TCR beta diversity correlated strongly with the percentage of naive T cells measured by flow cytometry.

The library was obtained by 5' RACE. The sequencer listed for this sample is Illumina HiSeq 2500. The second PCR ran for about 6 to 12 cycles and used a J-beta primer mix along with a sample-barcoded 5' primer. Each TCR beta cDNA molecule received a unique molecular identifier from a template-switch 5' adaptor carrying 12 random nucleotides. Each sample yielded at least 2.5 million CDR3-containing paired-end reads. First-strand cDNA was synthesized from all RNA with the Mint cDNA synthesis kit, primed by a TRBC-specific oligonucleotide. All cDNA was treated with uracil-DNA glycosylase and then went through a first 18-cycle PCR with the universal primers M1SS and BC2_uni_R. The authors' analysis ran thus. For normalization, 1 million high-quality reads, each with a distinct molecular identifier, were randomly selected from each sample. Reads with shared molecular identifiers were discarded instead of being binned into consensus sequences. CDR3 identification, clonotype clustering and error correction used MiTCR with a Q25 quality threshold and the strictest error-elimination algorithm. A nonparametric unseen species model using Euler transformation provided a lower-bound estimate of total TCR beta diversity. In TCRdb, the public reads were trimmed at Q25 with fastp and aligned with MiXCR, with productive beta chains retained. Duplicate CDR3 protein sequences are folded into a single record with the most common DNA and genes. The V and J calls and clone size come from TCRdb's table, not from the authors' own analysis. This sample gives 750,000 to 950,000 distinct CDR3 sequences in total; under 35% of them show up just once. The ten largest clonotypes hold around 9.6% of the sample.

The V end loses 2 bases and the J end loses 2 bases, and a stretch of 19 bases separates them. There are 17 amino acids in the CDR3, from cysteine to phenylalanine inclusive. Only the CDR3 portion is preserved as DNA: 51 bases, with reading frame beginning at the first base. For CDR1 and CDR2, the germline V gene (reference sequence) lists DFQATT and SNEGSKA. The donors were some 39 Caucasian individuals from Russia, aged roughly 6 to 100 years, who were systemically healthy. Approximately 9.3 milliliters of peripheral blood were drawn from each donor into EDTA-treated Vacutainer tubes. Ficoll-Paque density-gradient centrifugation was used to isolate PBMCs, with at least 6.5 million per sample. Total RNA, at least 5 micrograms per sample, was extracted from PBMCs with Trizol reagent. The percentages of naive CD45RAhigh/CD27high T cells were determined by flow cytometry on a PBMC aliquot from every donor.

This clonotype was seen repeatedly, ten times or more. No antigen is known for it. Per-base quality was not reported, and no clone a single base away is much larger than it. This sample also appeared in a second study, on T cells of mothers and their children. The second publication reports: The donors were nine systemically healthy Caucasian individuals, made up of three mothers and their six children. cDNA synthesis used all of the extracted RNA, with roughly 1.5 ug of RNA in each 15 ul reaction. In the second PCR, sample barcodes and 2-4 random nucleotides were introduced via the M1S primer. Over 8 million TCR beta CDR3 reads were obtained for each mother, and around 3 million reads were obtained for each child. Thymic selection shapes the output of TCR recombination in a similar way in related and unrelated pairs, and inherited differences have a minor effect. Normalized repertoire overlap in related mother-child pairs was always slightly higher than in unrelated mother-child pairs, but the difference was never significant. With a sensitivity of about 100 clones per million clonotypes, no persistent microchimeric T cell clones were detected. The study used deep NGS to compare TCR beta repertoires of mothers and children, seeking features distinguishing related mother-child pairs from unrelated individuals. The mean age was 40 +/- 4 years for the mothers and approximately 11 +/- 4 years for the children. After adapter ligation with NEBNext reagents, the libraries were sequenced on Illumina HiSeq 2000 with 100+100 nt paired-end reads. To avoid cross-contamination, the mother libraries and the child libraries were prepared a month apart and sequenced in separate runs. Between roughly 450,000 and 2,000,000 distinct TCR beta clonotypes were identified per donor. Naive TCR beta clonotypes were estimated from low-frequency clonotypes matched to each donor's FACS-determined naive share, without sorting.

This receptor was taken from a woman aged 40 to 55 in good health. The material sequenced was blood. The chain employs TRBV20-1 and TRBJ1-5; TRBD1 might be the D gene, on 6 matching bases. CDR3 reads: CSARLPPGRTGNQPQHF. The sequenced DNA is TGCAGTGCTAGACTACCACCGGGGAGGACAGGCAATCAGCCCCAGCATTTT.